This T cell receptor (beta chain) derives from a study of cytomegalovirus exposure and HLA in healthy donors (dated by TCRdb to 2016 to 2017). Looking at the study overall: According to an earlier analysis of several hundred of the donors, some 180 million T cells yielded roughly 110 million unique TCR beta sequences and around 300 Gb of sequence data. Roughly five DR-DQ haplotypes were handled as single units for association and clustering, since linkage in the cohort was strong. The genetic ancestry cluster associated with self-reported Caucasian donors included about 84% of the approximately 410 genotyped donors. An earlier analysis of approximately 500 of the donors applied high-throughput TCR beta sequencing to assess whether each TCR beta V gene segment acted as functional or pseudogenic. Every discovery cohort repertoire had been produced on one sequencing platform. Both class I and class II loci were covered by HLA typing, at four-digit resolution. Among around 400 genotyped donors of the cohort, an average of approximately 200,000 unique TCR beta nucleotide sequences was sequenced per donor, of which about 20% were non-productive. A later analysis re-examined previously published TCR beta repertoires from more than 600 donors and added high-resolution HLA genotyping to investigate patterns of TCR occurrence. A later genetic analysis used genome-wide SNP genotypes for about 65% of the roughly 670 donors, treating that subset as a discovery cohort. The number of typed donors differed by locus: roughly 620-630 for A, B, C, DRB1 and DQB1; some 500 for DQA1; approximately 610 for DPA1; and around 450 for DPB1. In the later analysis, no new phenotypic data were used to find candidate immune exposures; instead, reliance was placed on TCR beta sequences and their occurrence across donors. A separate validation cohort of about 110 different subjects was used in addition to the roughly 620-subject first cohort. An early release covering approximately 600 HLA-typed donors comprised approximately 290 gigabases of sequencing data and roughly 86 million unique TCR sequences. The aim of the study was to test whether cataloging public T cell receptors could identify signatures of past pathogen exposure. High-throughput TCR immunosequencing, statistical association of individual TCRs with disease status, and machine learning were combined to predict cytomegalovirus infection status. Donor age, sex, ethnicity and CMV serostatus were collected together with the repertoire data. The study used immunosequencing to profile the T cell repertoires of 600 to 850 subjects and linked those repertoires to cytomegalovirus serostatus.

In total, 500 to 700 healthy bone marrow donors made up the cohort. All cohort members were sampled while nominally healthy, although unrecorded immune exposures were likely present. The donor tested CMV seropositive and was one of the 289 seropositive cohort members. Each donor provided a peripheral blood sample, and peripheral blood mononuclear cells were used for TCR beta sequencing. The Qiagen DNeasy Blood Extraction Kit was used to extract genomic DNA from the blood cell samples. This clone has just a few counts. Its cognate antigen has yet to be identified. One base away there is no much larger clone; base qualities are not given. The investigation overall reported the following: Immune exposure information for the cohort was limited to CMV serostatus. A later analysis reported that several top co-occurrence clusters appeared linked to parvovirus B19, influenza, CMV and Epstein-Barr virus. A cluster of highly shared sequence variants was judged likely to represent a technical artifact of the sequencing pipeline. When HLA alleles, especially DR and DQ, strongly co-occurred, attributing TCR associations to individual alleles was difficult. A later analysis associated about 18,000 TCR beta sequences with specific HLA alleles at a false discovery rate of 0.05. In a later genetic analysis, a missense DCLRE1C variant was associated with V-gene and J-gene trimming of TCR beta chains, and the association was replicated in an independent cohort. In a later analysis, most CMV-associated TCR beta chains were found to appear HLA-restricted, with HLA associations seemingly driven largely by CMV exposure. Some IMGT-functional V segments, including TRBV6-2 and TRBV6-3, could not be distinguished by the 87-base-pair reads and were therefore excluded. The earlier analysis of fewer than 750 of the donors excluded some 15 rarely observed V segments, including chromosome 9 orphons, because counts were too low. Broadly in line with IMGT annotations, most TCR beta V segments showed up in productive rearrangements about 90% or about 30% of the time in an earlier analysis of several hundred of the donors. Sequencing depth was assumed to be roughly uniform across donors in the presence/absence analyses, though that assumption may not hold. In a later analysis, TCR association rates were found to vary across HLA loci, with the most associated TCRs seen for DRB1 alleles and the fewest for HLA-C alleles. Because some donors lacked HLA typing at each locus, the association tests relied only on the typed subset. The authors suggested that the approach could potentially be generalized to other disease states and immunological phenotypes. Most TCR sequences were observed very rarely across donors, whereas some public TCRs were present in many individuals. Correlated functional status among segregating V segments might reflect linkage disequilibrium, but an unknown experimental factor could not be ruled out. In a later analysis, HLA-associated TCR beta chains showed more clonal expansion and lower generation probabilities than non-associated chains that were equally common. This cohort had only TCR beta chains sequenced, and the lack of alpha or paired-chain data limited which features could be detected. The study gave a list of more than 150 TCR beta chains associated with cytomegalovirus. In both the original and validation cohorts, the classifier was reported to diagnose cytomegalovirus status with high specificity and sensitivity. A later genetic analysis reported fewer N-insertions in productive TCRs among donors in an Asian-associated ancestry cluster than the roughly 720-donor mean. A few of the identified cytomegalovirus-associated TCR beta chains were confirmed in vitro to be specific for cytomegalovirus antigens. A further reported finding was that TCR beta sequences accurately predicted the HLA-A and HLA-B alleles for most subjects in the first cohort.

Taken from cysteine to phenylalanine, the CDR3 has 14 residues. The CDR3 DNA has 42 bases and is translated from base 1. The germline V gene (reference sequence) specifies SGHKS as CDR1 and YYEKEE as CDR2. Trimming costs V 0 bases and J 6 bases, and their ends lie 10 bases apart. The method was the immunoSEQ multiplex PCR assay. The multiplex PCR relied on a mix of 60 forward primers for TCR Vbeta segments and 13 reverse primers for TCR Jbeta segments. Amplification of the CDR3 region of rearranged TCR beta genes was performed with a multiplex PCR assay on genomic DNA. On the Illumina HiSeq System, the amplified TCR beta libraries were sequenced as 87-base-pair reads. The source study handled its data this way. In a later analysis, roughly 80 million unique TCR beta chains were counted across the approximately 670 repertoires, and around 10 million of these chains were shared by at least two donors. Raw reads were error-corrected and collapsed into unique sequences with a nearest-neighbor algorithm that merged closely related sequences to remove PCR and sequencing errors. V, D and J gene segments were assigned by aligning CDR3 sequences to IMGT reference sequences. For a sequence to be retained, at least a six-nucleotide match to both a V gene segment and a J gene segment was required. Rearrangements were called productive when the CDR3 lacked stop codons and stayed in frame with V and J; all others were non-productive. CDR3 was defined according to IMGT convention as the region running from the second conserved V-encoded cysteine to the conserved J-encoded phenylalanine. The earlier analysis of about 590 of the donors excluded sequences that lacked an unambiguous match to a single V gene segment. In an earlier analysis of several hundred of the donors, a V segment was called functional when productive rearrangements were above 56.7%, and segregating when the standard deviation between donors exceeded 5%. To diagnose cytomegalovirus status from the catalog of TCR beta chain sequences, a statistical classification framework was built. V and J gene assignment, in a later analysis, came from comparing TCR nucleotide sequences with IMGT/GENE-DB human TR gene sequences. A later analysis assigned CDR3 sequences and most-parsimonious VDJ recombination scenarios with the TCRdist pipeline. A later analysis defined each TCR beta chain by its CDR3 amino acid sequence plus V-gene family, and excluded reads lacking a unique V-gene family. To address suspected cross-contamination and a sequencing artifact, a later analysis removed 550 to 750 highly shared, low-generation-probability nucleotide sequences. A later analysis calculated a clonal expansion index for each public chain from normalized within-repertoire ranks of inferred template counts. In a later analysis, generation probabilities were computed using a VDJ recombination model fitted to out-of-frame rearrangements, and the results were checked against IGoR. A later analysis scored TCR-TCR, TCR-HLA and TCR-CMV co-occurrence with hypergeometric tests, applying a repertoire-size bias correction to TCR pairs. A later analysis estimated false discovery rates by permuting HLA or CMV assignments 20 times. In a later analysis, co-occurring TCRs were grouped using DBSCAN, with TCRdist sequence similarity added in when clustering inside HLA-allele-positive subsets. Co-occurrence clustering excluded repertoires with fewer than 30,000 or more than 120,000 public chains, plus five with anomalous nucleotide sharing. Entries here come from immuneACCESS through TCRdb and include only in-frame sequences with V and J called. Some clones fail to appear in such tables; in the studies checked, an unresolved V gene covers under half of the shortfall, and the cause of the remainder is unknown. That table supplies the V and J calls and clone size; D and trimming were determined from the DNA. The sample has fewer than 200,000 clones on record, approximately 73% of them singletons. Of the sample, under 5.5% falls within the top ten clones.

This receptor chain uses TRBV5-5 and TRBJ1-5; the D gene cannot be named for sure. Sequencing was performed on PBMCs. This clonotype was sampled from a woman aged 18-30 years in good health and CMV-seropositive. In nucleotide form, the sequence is TGTGCCAGCAGCTTGGGGGGAGGAGGTCAGCCCCAGCATTTT. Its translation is CASSLGGGGQPQHF. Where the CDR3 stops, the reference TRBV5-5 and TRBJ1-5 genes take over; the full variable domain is DAGVTQSPTHLIKTRGQQVTLRCSPISGHKSVSWYQQVLGQGPQFIFQYYEKEERGRGNFPDRFSARQFPNYSSELNVNALLLGDSALYLCASSLGGGGQPQHFGDGTRLSIL.